The T cell receptor beta chain under discussion was sequenced for a study of regulatory T cells in long-lasting Graves disease listed by TCRdb under 2021. Regarding the research as a whole: In the newly diagnosed Graves' disease group, patients had been taking antithyroid drugs for less than 3 months. Persistent Graves' disease patients were compared with newly diagnosed Graves' disease patients by peripheral blood TCR sequencing and RNA sequencing. The study was registered as a clinical trial and conducted in China. A total of some 35 samples underwent TCR sequencing: around 13 from persistent and around 20 from newly diagnosed Graves' disease patients.

The library was obtained by multiplex PCR. The reads were generated on an Illumina HiSeq 4000. To build TCR beta libraries, CDR3 regions were amplified by Arm-PCR using iRepertoire HTBI primers. Before sequencing, the PCR products underwent gel purification. In the authors' own workflow: Gene usage analysis of CDR3 amino acid clonotypes relied on the 62 TRBV and about 13 TRBJ segments identified across samples. Filtered high-quality paired reads were merged into contigs using COPE and FqMerger. BLAST was used to align contigs to IMGT TRBV, TRBD and TRBJ reference genes, with CDR3 defined following IMGT. Any clonotype with a frequency above 0.1% was counted as a highly expanded clone. Shannon entropy was used to measure repertoire diversity, and the Gini coefficient was used to measure V-J evenness. Clonotypes shared by more than one individual were considered public. TCRdb applied fastp at Q25 and MiXCR to the public reads, then kept only in-frame beta chains. Rows merge per CDR3 protein into single entries with the most common DNA and genes. TCRdb, rather than the study authors, made the V and J calls. The sample data list roughly 430,000 distinct CDR3 sequences, and roughly 17% of these were observed just once. The ten biggest clones cover about 10% of the sample.

Ten or more counts support this clonotype. Its antigen is currently not known. One base away there is no much larger clone; base qualities are not given. V and J are truncated by 1 base and 12 bases respectively, leaving an intervening sequence of 10 bases. Including the terminal cysteine and phenylalanine, the CDR3 comprises 12 residues. The CDR3 DNA has 36 bases and is translated from base 1. CDR1 and CDR2 (SNHLY, FYNNEI) derive from the germline V gene. What the authors observed across the whole study: Patients with persistent disease shared more public clonotypes (about 2,900) than newly diagnosed patients did (roughly 970). The authors acknowledged the small sample size as a limitation that may reduce accuracy. Only peripheral blood was studied, because thyroid tissue, the primary lesion, was inaccessible. Preferential use of TRBV28, TRBJ1-2 and TRBJ2-5 was observed in persistent disease, whereas TRBV20-1 and TRBJ2-1 were favored in newly diagnosed disease. Sequencing and analysis were restricted to the TCR beta chain. Lower TCR Shannon entropy and fewer highly expanded clones were observed in persistent Graves' disease patients than in newly diagnosed patients, which suggested clonal expansion.

Explained via the paper, the time point label denotes: newly diagnosed GD, antithyroid drugs for less than 3 months. RNA was extracted from PBMCs in TRIzol for both TCR sequencing and RNA sequencing. Graves' disease was diagnosed according to American Thyroid Association guidelines. Patients were recruited from an endocrinology department in Xi'an, China. From each patient, around 9 milliliters of peripheral blood was collected into an EDTA anticoagulant tube. Ficoll Paque Plus density gradient separation was used to isolate PBMCs, and no further T cell sorting was done. RNA quality was checked with an Agilent 2100 Bioanalyzer and agarose gel, and concentration with a NanoDrop 2000. These records were also assigned to another study, of T cells in Graves' hyperthyroidism and ophthalmopathy. The second source states: A patient counted as having stable Graves' hyperthyroidism if no progression to ophthalmopathy occurred over 18 months of follow-up. The hyperthyroidism patients were between 18 and 65 years old and newly diagnosed, with a disease duration of less than 2 months. Any patient with an uncontrolled infection, another autoimmune disease, pregnancy or lactation was excluded. Diagnoses were established on the basis of clinical symptoms, serum thyroxine and TRAb, thyroid ultrasound, and orbital computed tomography. The first round of RT-PCR for the TCR CDR3 was performed with the HTBI primer set and the Qiagen OneStep RT-PCR kit. Most expanded thyroid clonotypes (frequency above 0.001) were also found in blood, which suggests that blood repertoires may mirror thyroid immune responses. A model built on a 13 V-J signature distinguished ophthalmopathy from stable hyperthyroidism, reaching around 88% sensitivity and about 81% specificity in cross-validation and 80%/75% in testing. During validation, the model predicted progression to ophthalmopathy a median of approximately 6.5 months ahead of onset, with 70.59% sensitivity and 72.22% specificity. To identify TCR V-J signatures that set the groups apart, the researchers used a discovery cohort of about a hundred patients, made up of around 42 with Graves' ophthalmopathy and 55 to 65 with stable Graves' hyperthyroidism. Prospective prediction of ophthalmopathy was tested in an independent validation cohort of 18 to 20 hyperthyroidism patients and some 17 patients who later progressed to ophthalmopathy. For training and testing, the approximately 97 patients in the discovery cohort were randomly divided in a 7:3 ratio. The study also compared thyroid tissue and blood T-cell repertoires from 5 to 7 Graves' hyperthyroidism patients. Once sampling was done, hyperthyroidism patients were given methimazole at a starting dose of 30 mg daily, whereas ophthalmopathy patients were given high-dose intravenous methylprednisolone. Libraries were constructed in a second round of multiplex PCR, after which size selection and purification were carried out. The libraries were sequenced on an Illumina HiSeq2000 using paired-end 100 bp reads. SOAPnuke was used to process the raw data, removing reads that contained adapters or uncalled bases, had a mean Phred below 15, or lacked an exact match to the constant primer or identifier. High-quality paired reads were merged using COPE v1.2.5, and each unique nucleotide sequence was defined as a clonotype. Clonotypes were aligned to IMGT TRBV, TRBD and TRBJ reference segments using MiTCR v1.1. The analysis was restricted to V-J combinations with a frequency above 0.0001, which together covered 98% to 99.2% of the repertoires. The TCS score was defined as the ratio of F50 (clonal expansion) to E x V (chaos), calculated using BLOSUM62-based TCRdist between CDR3 peptides within each V-J. Welch's t-statistics and random forest reduced fewer than 600 V-J features to about 13, which were used in a naive Bayes classifier (R e1071). Sample size was not statistically predetermined, and blinding of investigators to group allocation was not performed. The paper reports TCR Vbeta CDR3 sequencing of roughly 140 peripheral blood samples: some 44 ophthalmopathy, 70 to 85 hyperthyroidism and around 17 progressor patients.

Rearrangement joined TRBV2 to TRBJ2-1; D gene: possibly TRBD1, on 5 matching bases. Material: peripheral blood mononuclear cells (PBMCs), obtained at new diagnosis, from a patient treated with antithyroid drugs. This receptor was taken from a woman aged 25-40 years with Graves disease. Donor details come from another sample of the same person, matched by shared clones. In nucleotides, the sequence is TGTGCCAGCAGTGAAGGCATGGACATGCAGTTCTTC. Translated, this is CASSEGMDMQFF.